The 32 T cell receptor beta chains in this list originate from one sample, sequenced in a study of T cell responses to AZD1222 COVID-19 vaccine. Profiling relied on immunoSEQ multiplex PCR, and the TCRdb table lists in-frame clones only, not all of them. This sample has about 44,000 clones, with about 78% found just once. Sequenced here: peripheral blood, sampled on day 0 of AZD1222 vaccination. These TCRs come from an adult in good health.

The chain has TRBV9 and TRBJ2-2; D gene uncertain. Germline V lookup: CDR1 SGDLS, CDR2 YYNGEE. V was cut by 2 bases and J by 0 bases, with 8 bases left in between. The CDR3 runs 15 residues. In DNA, the CDR3 is TGTGCCAGCAGCGTGGGCCCCGCGAACACCGGGGAGCTGTTTTTT. Translated, it gives CASSVGPANTGELFF.

This chain joins TRBV4-2 and TRBJ1-1; weak D call: TRBD1 (6 bases). V shed 1 base and J shed 4 bases, with 16 bases lying between them. CDR1 is LGHNA and CDR2 is YNFKEQ in the germline V gene. CDR3 size: 16 residues. The CDR3 here is CASSQGPQGRGTEAFF. The CDR3 DNA reads TGTGCCAGCAGCCAAGGACCACAGGGAAGGGGCACTGAAGCTTTCTTT.

The chain has TRBV7-9 and TRBJ1-6; 7 bases match TRBD1. From germline, CDR1 is SEHNR and CDR2 FQNEAQ (reference sequence). After removal of 1 base from V and 9 bases from J, the junction contained 6 bases not matched to a gene. The CDR3 covers 15 residues. CDR3 loop: CASSLVGGPGSPLHF. CDR3 in DNA: TGTGCCAGCAGCTTAGTAGGGGGCCCGGGTTCACCCCTCCACTTT. The full variable domain, its missing parts supplied by reference TRBV7-9 and TRBJ1-6, is DTGVSQNPRHKITKRGQNVTFRCDPISEHNRLYWYRQTLGQGPEFLTYFQNEAQLEKSRLLSDRFSAERPKGSFSTLEIQRTEQGDSAMYLCASSLVGGPGSPLHFGNGTRLTVT.

The rearrangement uses TRBV19 and TRBJ1-5; tentative D call: TRBD1 (6 bases). Per the germline V gene, CDR1 is LNHDA and CDR2 is SQIVND (reference sequence). V lost 5 bases and J 9 bases, leaving 17 bases between the germline ends. There are 14 residues in the CDR3. CDR3 nucleotide sequence: TGTGCCAGTAGTTACGGGGGCCAGGGGCGGCCCCAGCATTTT. Translating gives CASSYGGQGRPQHF.

The V gene is TRBV6-5, the J gene TRBJ2-2; 10 bases agree with TRBD1. CDR1 MNHEY and CDR2 SVGAGI come from the germline V gene. This CDR3 has 16 residues. J lost 3 bases, V lost 4 bases, and 5 bases had no gene match. CDR3 loop: CASSSAGTGDTGELFF. Here the CDR3 DNA reads TGTGCCAGCAGTTCAGCGGGGACAGGGGACACCGGGGAGCTGTTTTTT.

CDR3 sequence reads: CASSSAATGANVLTF. In DNA form, the CDR3 reads TGTGCCAGCAGTTCCGCGGCGACTGGGGCCAACGTCCTGACTTTC. The chain joins TRBV6-6 to TRBJ2-6, with D uncertain. V lost 4 bases and J lost 2, with 9 bases in between. CDR3 length equals 15 residues. In germline, CDR1 is MNHNY, CDR2 SVGAGI (reference sequence).

This clone was observed once. This rearrangement joins TRBV7-6 to TRBJ2-3; 9 bases fit TRBD2. This CDR3 spans 18 amino acids. Germline CDR1 reads SGHVS; CDR2 reads FNYEAQ. With 4 bases clipped from V and 3 bases from J, the junction kept 14 bases outside the gene matches. The DNA for the CDR3 is TGTGCCAGCAGCTACTACCCGACCGGGACTAGCAGTACAGATACGCAGTATTTT. Its protein product is CASSYYPTGTSSTDTQYF.

The CDR3 DNA reads as TGTGCCAGCAGGGAGGGGGTCACAGGGGATCAGCCCCAGCATTTT. Translation: CASREGVTGDQPQHF. The V call is TRBV2, the J call TRBJ1-5; 7 bases are a match to TRBD1. This CDR3 is built from 15 residues. Germline V gives CDR1 SNHLY, CDR2 FYNNEI. Losses at the gene ends were 6 bases for V and 5 bases for J; bases not matched to a gene: 10.

The J gene is TRBJ2-3, the V gene TRBV10-1; no clear D. Germline loops: CDR1 WNHNN, CDR2 SYGVQD (reference sequence). CDR3 length: 13 residues. Trimming took off 2 bases at V and 0 bases at J, with 3 bases between the two ends. In DNA, the CDR3 is TGCGCCAGCAGTGAGGGGAGCACAGATACGCAGTATTTT. It specifies CASSEGSTDTQYF.

The chain couples TRBV6-4 to TRBJ2-4; the D is unclear. CDR1 MRHNA and CDR2 SNTAGT come from the germline V gene. V was shortened by 0 bases and J by 9 bases, with 21 bases between the two germline ends. The CDR3 length is 17 residues. This CDR3 is CASSDSEWRRSNSIQYF. CDR3 nucleotides: TGTGCCAGCAGTGACTCCGAGTGGAGAAGAAGTAATAGCATTCAGTACTTC.

This chain uses TRBV6-5 with TRBJ1-1; tentatively, D is TRBD1 (5 bases). This CDR3 has 13 amino acids. Trimming cost V 5 bases and J 1 base, with 8 bases left between them. The germline V gene encodes CDR1 MNHEY and CDR2 SVGAGI. The CDR3 loop is CASSQGTNTEAFF. CDR3 sequence (DNA): TGTGCCAGCAGTCAGGGTACGAACACTGAAGCTTTCTTT.

The J gene is TRBJ2-5, the V gene TRBV3-1 (or the pseudogene TRBV3-2); D call uncertain. The CDR3 sequence is 14 residues long. Trimming took off 3 bases at V and 9 bases at J, with 17 bases between the two ends. The germline V gene has CDR1 LGHDT and CDR2 YNNKEL (reference sequence). Here the CDR3 reads CASSQYITQAAQYF. Here the CDR3 DNA reads TGTGCCAGCAGCCAGTACATAACCCAAGCTGCCCAGTACTTC.

CDR3 bases: TGTGCCAGTGGAACAGGGGGCTGGGACACCGGGGAGCTGTTTTTT. Protein sequence: CASGTGGWDTGELFF. The chain is built from TRBV19 and TRBJ2-2, with 9 bases lining up with TRBD1. V trimming: 8 bases; J trimming: 3 bases; junction bases outside the gene matches: 7. The germline CDR1 and CDR2 sequences are LNHDA and SQIVND (reference sequence). The CDR3 spans 15 residues.

The chain couples TRBV6-5 to TRBJ2-7, with a weak D call TRBD2 (7 bases). CDR1 MNHEY and CDR2 SVGAGI come from the germline V gene. The CDR3 spans 15 residues. V lost 8 bases, J lost 5 bases, and 22 bases lay in between. CDR3 bases: TGTGCCAGCTCTCCGACGAGGGCGGGGGCTGACGAGCAGTACTTC. It encodes CASSPTRAGADEQYF.

The chain couples TRBV21-1 to TRBJ2-2. TRBV21-1 is designated a pseudogene. The CDR3 runs to 17 residues. The CDR3 nucleotides are TGTGCCAGCAGCAAAGAGGCGCCCCCGACGGCGTCCGGGGAGCTGTTTTTT. Translating it yields CASSKEAPPTASGELFF.

The chain uses TRBV28 and TRBJ1-1, with 7 bases lining up with TRBD1. CDR1 is MDHEN and CDR2 is SYDVKM in the germline V gene. The J segment lost 6 bases and the V segment lost 5 bases, leaving 9 bases of the junction unmatched. The CDR3 is made up of 14 amino acids. Written as DNA, the CDR3 is TGTGCCAGCAGTACCGAACAGGGGAGGGCTGAAGCTTTCTTT. Its translation is CASSTEQGRAEAFF.

The rearrangement links TRBV5-4 to TRBJ2-1; 7 bases align to TRBD2. Germline loops: CDR1 SGHNT, CDR2 YYREEE (reference sequence). V lost 2 bases to trimming and J lost 4 bases; unmatched junction nucleotides: 6. The CDR3 spans 15 residues. Here the CDR3 DNA reads TGTGCCAGCAGCTTATCTAGCGGAAAATACAATGAGCAGTTCTTC. This translates into CASSLSSGKYNEQFF.

The chain has TRBV27 and TRBJ2-5, with D perhaps TRBD2 (6 bases). The length of the CDR3 is 13 residues. V lost 3 bases and J lost 5, with 10 bases in between. The germline V gene has CDR1 MNHEY and CDR2 SMNVEV (reference sequence). The CDR3, as DNA: TGTGCCAGCAGTTTGGGGACTTTTGAGACCCAGTACTTC. It codes for CASSLGTFETQYF.

In its sample, this clone was seen a few times. This chain uses TRBV4-2 with TRBJ2-3; TRBD2 matches 11 bases. Trimming took 3 bases from V and 6 from J; bases not matched to a gene: 8. CDR1 is LGHNA and CDR2 is YNFKEQ in the germline V gene. This CDR3 contains 16 residues. The CDR3 sequence is CASSHGSGGARDTQYF. The CDR3 bases are TGTGCCAGCAGCCATGGTAGCGGGGGGGCCCGGGATACGCAGTATTTT.

The CDR3 sequence is CASSLGPALHEQFF. In DNA, the CDR3 is TGCGCCAGCAGCTTGGGTCCGGCTTTGCATGAGCAGTTCTTC. The J gene is TRBJ2-1, the V gene TRBV5-1; D gene uncertain. The length of the CDR3 is 14 residues. Between the trimmed V and J ends, which lost 0 bases and 8 bases, there was a span of 12 bases. Looked up from germline, CDR1 is SGHRS and CDR2 is YFSETQ. The full variable domain, its missing parts supplied by reference TRBV5-1 and TRBJ2-1, is KAGVTQTPRYLIKTRGQQVTLSCSPISGHRSVSWYQQTPGQGLQFLFEYFSETQRNKGNFPGRFSGRQFSNSRSEMNVSTLELGDSALYLCASSLGPALHEQFFGPGTRLTVL.

This clone was observed a few times. The V call is TRBV29-1, the J call TRBJ1-2; D gene uncertain. V lost 1 base to trimming and J lost 6 bases, with 12 bases between them. Germline V CDR1 and CDR2: SQVTM, ANQGSEA. The CDR3 has 13 amino acids. The chain's CDR3 is CSVEGAGSHGYTF. In DNA form, the CDR3 reads TGCAGCGTTGAAGGGGCCGGGTCCCATGGCTACACCTTC.

This chain uses TRBV9 with TRBJ2-3, with 12 bases aligning to TRBD2. The CDR3 length is 18 residues. The J segment lost 0 bases and the V segment lost 0 bases, leaving 5 bases of the junction unmatched. The germline V gene encodes CDR1 SGDLS and CDR2 YYNGEE. The CDR3 is CASSVGTSGVASTDTQYF. CDR3 DNA sequence: TGTGCCAGCAGCGTAGGGACTAGCGGGGTTGCTAGCACAGATACGCAGTATTTT.

The chain links TRBV27 to TRBJ2-7; D might be TRBD1 (6 bases). Germline V gene data show CDR1 as MNHEY and CDR2 as SMNVEV (reference sequence). Trimming stripped 1 base from V and 3 bases from J, with 7 bases between. The CDR3 has 13 residues. Here the CDR3 reads CASSLLQGYEQYF. CDR3 DNA sequence: TGTGCCAGCAGTTTATTACAGGGCTACGAGCAGTACTTC.

The V gene is TRBV12-3 or TRBV12-4, the J gene TRBJ1-5, with D unclear. The CDR3 loop spans 12 amino acids. Trimming pared 3 bases from V and 2 bases from J, leaving 2 bases between. CDR3 loop: CASSLGNQPQHF. DNA for the CDR3: TGTGCCAGCAGTTTGGGCAATCAGCCCCAGCATTTT.

The chain joins TRBV19 to TRBJ1-5; D uncertain. Germline V gives CDR1 LNHDA, CDR2 SQIVND (reference sequence). The CDR3 has 15 amino acids. Trimming left V 3 bases short and J 2 bases short, with 11 bases between. In DNA form, the CDR3 reads TGTGCCAGTAGTATTCGTCAGCCCCGCAATCAGCCCCAGCATTTT. Protein: CASSIRQPRNQPQHF.

This clone was counted once. V usage is TRBV5-4 and J usage is TRBJ2-3; D may be TRBD1 or TRBD2 (5 bases each). CDR3 length: 15 amino acids. Trimming took 4 bases from V and 1 from J, leaving 13 bases between them. Per germline, CDR1 SGHNT and CDR2 YYREEE (reference sequence). The DNA of the CDR3 is TGTGCCAGCAGCCCCCCGGGACCGCGCACAGATACGCAGTATTTT. Amino acid sequence: CASSPPGPRTDTQYF.

This chain links TRBV3-1 (or the pseudogene TRBV3-2) with TRBJ1-5; D uncertain. The CDR3 loop spans 15 amino acids. Germline values: CDR1 LGHDT, CDR2 YNNKEL (reference sequence). V lost 1 base, J lost 5 bases, and 12 bases lay in between. The CDR3 loop reads CASSQGRHGYQPQHF. For the CDR3, the DNA is TGTGCCAGCAGCCAAGGTCGCCACGGGTATCAGCCCCAGCATTTT.

The V and J genes are TRBV3-1 (or the pseudogene TRBV3-2) and TRBJ1-6, with a possible D match to TRBD1 (5 bases). The CDR3 is 15 residues long. Germline values: CDR1 LGHDT, CDR2 YNNKEL (reference sequence). Between the trimmed V and J ends, which lost 1 base and 7 bases, there was a span of 11 bases. CDR3 DNA: TGTGCCAGCAGCCAAGGTATGGGGGACAATTCACCCCTCCACTTT. Translation: CASSQGMGDNSPLHF.

This chain links TRBV10-1 with TRBJ1-3, with a tentative D call TRBD1 (6 bases). Between the trimmed V and J ends, which lost 8 bases and 2 bases, there was a span of 10 bases. This CDR3 has 13 residues. Germline-derived CDR1 and CDR2 are WNHNN and SYGVQD (reference sequence). CDR3 sequence reads: CASGGSTGNTIYF. The CDR3 DNA reads TGCGCCAGCGGGGGCTCAACTGGAAACACCATATATTTT.

The chain couples TRBV14 to TRBJ1-2; D might be TRBD1 (5 bases). The germline gives CDR1 SGHDN, CDR2 FVKESK. The CDR3 length is 13 residues. Trimming took off 5 bases at V and 7 bases at J, with 14 bases between the two ends. The CDR3 bases are TGTGCCAGCAGCTACGGGACTGTTCGTGGCTACACCTTC. Its protein product is CASSYGTVRGYTF.

The chain joins TRBV6-2 or TRBV6-3 to TRBJ1-1; D uncertain. Germline V gene data show CDR1 as MNHEY and CDR2 as SVGEGT. V lost 2 bases and J 8 bases, leaving 12 bases between the germline ends. The CDR3 spans 13 residues. CDR3 residues: CASSYTILPEAFF. In nucleotides, the CDR3 is TGTGCCAGCAGTTACACCATTCTTCCCGAAGCTTTCTTT.

The rearrangement links TRBV12-3 or TRBV12-4 to TRBJ1-2; D is unclear. The ends were cut back, 5 bases at V and 4 bases at J, with 8 bases in the middle. The CDR3 runs to 12 residues. The CDR3 sequence: CASSLGFYGYTF. For the CDR3, the DNA is TGTGCCAGCAGTCTGGGATTCTATGGCTACACCTTC.